This T cell receptor (beta chain) was captured in a study of vaccination effects on CD4 cells after COVID-19. Germline V gene sequence: CDR1 MDHEN, CDR2 SYDVKM. CDR3 size: 14 residues. The V and J ends lost 7 bases and 7 bases respectively, with 14 bases between them. Expansion with viral peptide pools was applied to antigen-specific CD4+ T cells by the ViraFEST assay prior to sequencing. Isolating CD4+ T cells followed more than 9 days of culture. Prior SARS-CoV-2 infection was absent in the vaccine recipients, as shown by negative nucleocapsid antibodies. Each well held about 2 million PBMC cultured with around 10 ug/ml peptides and approximately 11 IU/ml IL-2. Half-medium replacement with IL-2 medium occurred on days 3 and 7. Only in-frame clones appear in the TCRdb table, and some are missing; sequencing was by immunoSEQ multiplex PCR. This table holds 70,000 or so clones, over 70% found once. As for this clone: The antigen remains undetermined.

This sequence joins TRBV28 and TRBJ1-6, with D unresolved. The sample in question was CD4+ T cells from PBMCs cultured with SARS-CoV-2 spike peptides, obtained before COVID-19 vaccination. The receptor comes from a human donor who received a COVID-19 vaccine. The CDR3 coding sequence is TGTGCCAGCACAATTCACGGAGGAAATTCACCCCTCCACTTT. Its translation is CASTIHGGNSPLHF.